One and the same sample provided the 29 T cell receptor beta chains below, sequenced in a study of CD8 T cells in ankylosing spondylitis. Findings and caveats of the study: Characteristic of ankylosing spondylitis blood, it appeared, was a TCR beta motif comprising several highly homologous variants.

TCRdb re-called the 5' RACE reads through MiXCR, storing one row per CDR3 protein. This table holds fewer than 450,000 distinct CDR3 sequences, roughly 17% found once. Their target antigens are unknown. The sample taken for sequencing was blood, either unsorted or a sorted T cell fraction (not recorded which). The source is a male donor with ankylosing spondylitis.

This sequence joins TRBV5-1 and TRBJ2-1, with D uncertain. Germline assignment: CDR1 SGHRS and CDR2 YFSETQ. The V and J ends lost 0 bases and 8 bases respectively, with 15 bases between them. This CDR3 region has 15 residues. CDR3 amino acids: CASSLVRNPEDEQFF. CDR3 in DNA: TGCGCCAGCAGCTTGGTCCGGAACCCAGAGGATGAGCAGTTCTTC. Complete variable domain (other parts from reference TRBV5-1 and TRBJ2-1): KAGVTQTPRYLIKTRGQQVTLSCSPISGHRSVSWYQQTPGQGLQFLFEYFSETQRNKGNFPGRFSGRQFSNSRSEMNVSTLELGDSALYLCASSLVRNPEDEQFFGPGTRLTVL.

The chain couples TRBV18 to TRBJ2-7, with 8 bases identical to TRBD2. Germline-derived CDR1 and CDR2 are KGHSH and LQKENI. The junction had 10 bases not matched to a gene; V was cut back by 6 bases and J by 6 bases. The CDR3 consists of 14 residues. The CDR3: CASSLGLEGLEQYF. The CDR3 DNA reads TGTGCCAGCTCGCTGGGACTAGAGGGGCTCGAGCAGTACTTC. Together with reference TRBV18 and TRBJ2-7, the CDR3 gives the full variable domain: NAGVMQNPRHLVRRRGQEARLRCSPMKGHSHVYWYRQLPEEGLKFMVYLQKENIIDESGMPKERFSAEFPKEGPSILRIQQVVRGDSAAYFCASSLGLEGLEQYFGPGTRLTVT.

This clonotype occurred a few times. The V call is TRBV6-5, the J call TRBJ2-1; tentatively, D is TRBD2 (6 bases). V lost 2 bases to trimming and J lost 6 bases, with 8 bases between them. The germline CDR1 and CDR2 sequences are MNHEY and SVGAGI. CDR3 length equals 13 residues. This CDR3 reads CASSYRDFNEQFF. CDR3 bases: TGTGCCAGCAGTTACCGGGACTTCAATGAGCAGTTCTTC.

This clonotype was found a few times. The rearrangement uses TRBV3-1 and TRBJ1-5; no clear D. V lost 1 base and J 0 bases, leaving 10 bases between the germline ends. This CDR3 contains 16 residues. Looked up from germline, CDR1 is LGHDT and CDR2 is YNNKEL (reference sequence). In nucleotides, the CDR3 is TGTGCCAGCAGCCAAGGTTCCAGTTATAGCAATCAGCCCCAGCATTTT. Translation: CASSQGSSYSNQPQHF.

This clonotype showed up just a few times. This chain links TRBV29-1 with TRBJ2-3; D is perhaps TRBD2 (7 bases). CDR1 is SQVTM and CDR2 is ANQGSEA in the germline V gene. The V end lost 6 bases, the J end lost 6 bases, and 19 bases lay between the germline ends. The CDR3 has 14 residues. The CDR3 DNA is TGCAGCGTCGTACTAGCGCGGAGGGGGGATACGCAGTATTTT. Protein sequence: CSVVLARRGDTQYF.

The DNA for the CDR3 is TGTGCCAGCGCTAGCCCGGGGCATCACGGAGGGGAGCTGTTTTTT. Its translation: CASASPGHHGGELFF. The gene calls are TRBV28 and TRBJ2-2; either TRBD1 or TRBD2 may supply D (5 bases each). The CDR3 loop spans 15 amino acids. Trimming took 8 bases from V and 8 from J, leaving 21 bases between them. Germline CDR1 is MDHEN and CDR2 is SYDVKM.

The V gene is TRBV7-9, the J gene TRBJ2-5, with TRBD2 as a possible D gene (6 bases). Germline V gene data show CDR1 as SEHNR and CDR2 as FQNEAQ (reference sequence). The CDR3 has 14 residues. V dropped 4 bases and J dropped 9 bases, with 18 bases sitting between them. CDR3 DNA: TGTGCCAGCAGCTCGGCGGGACCCTACCCGGCCCAGTACTTC. It codes for CASSSAGPYPAQYF. The variable domain in full, completed from reference TRBV7-9 and TRBJ2-5, reads DTGVSQNPRHKITKRGQNVTFRCDPISEHNRLYWYRQTLGQGPEFLTYFQNEAQLEKSRLLSDRFSAERPKGSFSTLEIQRTEQGDSAMYLCASSSAGPYPAQYFGPGTRLLVL.

The table lists this clonotype with a few counts. The gene calls are TRBV5-1 and TRBJ1-6; a possible D gene is TRBD1 (5 bases). Germline lookup yields CDR1 SGHRS and CDR2 YFSETQ. The CDR3 spans 15 residues. Deletions cut 0 bases from V and 11 bases from J, with 15 bases between. Written as DNA, the CDR3 is TGCGCCAGCAGCTTGGGACAGAGAACGTTCGCACCCCTCCACTTT. Translated, it gives CASSLGQRTFAPLHF.

The chain is built from TRBV30 and TRBJ1-1; D is ambiguous. CDR3 length: 12 residues. V dropped 6 bases and J dropped 4 bases, with 12 bases sitting between them. Germline CDR1 reads GTSNPN; CDR2 reads SVGIG (reference sequence). CDR3 sequence (DNA): TGTGCCTGTTCGAAGAGGAGCACTGAAGCTTTCTTT. Translated, it gives CACSKRSTEAFF.

This chain uses TRBV28 with TRBJ2-7; D gene ambiguous. V shed 2 bases and J shed 7 bases, with 9 bases lying between them. CDR1 and CDR2 from the germline V gene are MDHEN and SYDVKM. The CDR3 consists of 12 residues. CDR3 loop: CASSLNWVEQYF. The CDR3 DNA reads TGTGCCAGCAGTTTAAATTGGGTTGAGCAGTACTTC. Combining the CDR3 with reference TRBV28 and TRBJ2-7 gives the whole variable domain DVKVTQSSRYLVKRTGEKVFLECVQDMDHENMFWYRQDPGLGLRLIYFSYDVKMKEKGDIPEGYSVSREKKERFSLILESASTNQTSMYLCASSLNWVEQYFGPGTRLTVT.

This sequence joins TRBV5-1 and TRBJ2-1; 8 bases fit TRBD1. The CDR3 loop spans 16 amino acids. Losses at the gene ends were 5 bases for V and 5 bases for J; bases not matched to a gene: 12. Germline CDR1 reads SGHRS; CDR2 reads YFSETQ. The CDR3 DNA is TGCGCCAGCAGGTCATTTTTACAGGGGGGAGACAATGAGCAGTTCTTC. It translates to CASRSFLQGGDNEQFF. Combining the CDR3 with reference TRBV5-1 and TRBJ2-1 gives the whole variable domain KAGVTQTPRYLIKTRGQQVTLSCSPISGHRSVSWYQQTPGQGLQFLFEYFSETQRNKGNFPGRFSGRQFSNSRSEMNVSTLELGDSALYLCASRSFLQGGDNEQFFGPGTRLTVL.

The rearrangement uses TRBV12-3 or TRBV12-4 and TRBJ2-3, with D unresolved. Trimming left V 5 bases short and J 0 bases short, with 9 bases between. The CDR3 sequence is 14 residues long. CDR3 region: CASSAFGSTDTQYF. DNA for the CDR3: TGTGCCAGCAGTGCATTTGGTAGCACAGATACGCAGTATTTT.

Ten or more counts support this clonotype. In DNA form, the CDR3 reads TGTGCCAGCACGTATCGGGGGGCGGAATACAATGAGCAGTTCTTC. Translating it yields CASTYRGAEYNEQFF. The V call is TRBV2, the J call TRBJ2-1; D possibly corresponds to TRBD2 (7 bases). This CDR3 has 15 amino acids. With 7 bases removed from V and 4 bases from J, the gap between germline ends came to 17 bases. Per germline, CDR1 SNHLY and CDR2 FYNNEI.

V and J are TRBV4-1 and TRBJ1-5, with D uncertain. The V and J ends lost 1 base and 2 bases respectively, with 6 bases between them. Germline assignment: CDR1 MGHRA and CDR2 YSYEKL. The CDR3 length is 14 residues. In DNA, the CDR3 is TGCGCCAGCAGCCAAGGGTCTCGCAATCAGCCCCAGCATTTT. Translated: CASSQGSRNQPQHF.

As DNA, the CDR3 is TGTGCCAGCAGGGTGACAGGATCCTATGGCTACACCTTC. Translated: CASRVTGSYGYTF. The genes are TRBV28 and TRBJ1-2, with a possible D match to TRBD1 (6 bases). This CDR3 is 13 amino acids long. The germline V and J ends were trimmed by 6 bases and 4 bases, with 12 bases remaining between them. Germline V CDR1 and CDR2: MDHEN, SYDVKM.

The chain uses TRBV5-6 and TRBJ2-1; D remains unclear. CDR1 and CDR2 from the germline V gene are SGHDT and YYEEEE. This CDR3 region has 14 residues. The V end was cut by 4 bases, the J end by 3 bases, with 11 bases between. Here the CDR3 DNA reads TGTGCCAGCAGCGTGGTGTGGGTCTACAATGAGCAGTTCTTC. This encodes CASSVVWVYNEQFF.

This clonotype was observed a few times. The V call is TRBV21-1, the J call TRBJ1-1; the table's D call, TRBD1, was not checked against the DNA. TRBV21-1 is termed a pseudogene. The CDR3 extends over 16 amino acids. CDR3 residues: CASSGWTGPVGTEAFF. In DNA, the CDR3 is TGTGCCAGCAGCGGATGGACAGGGCCGGTGGGCACTGAAGCTTTCTTT.

This clonotype was recorded at least ten times. The rearrangement uses TRBV5-1 and TRBJ2-3; possibly TRBD2 for D (6 bases). CDR1 is SGHRS and CDR2 is YFSETQ in the germline V gene. V lost 0 bases and J 2 bases, leaving 7 bases between the germline ends. The CDR3 runs to 14 residues. The CDR3 DNA reads TGCGCCAGCAGCTTGGGGACTACCACAGATACGCAGTATTTT. Its protein is CASSLGTTTDTQYF. The variable domain in full, completed from reference TRBV5-1 and TRBJ2-3, reads KAGVTQTPRYLIKTRGQQVTLSCSPISGHRSVSWYQQTPGQGLQFLFEYFSETQRNKGNFPGRFSGRQFSNSRSEMNVSTLELGDSALYLCASSLGTTTDTQYFGPGTRLTVL.

This clonotype has more than one count but fewer than ten. The rearrangement links TRBV12-5 to TRBJ1-3; 9 nucleotides align to TRBD1. Germline trimming cut 9 bases from V and 4 bases from J; bases unmatched to any gene: 10. Germline V gene sequence: CDR1 LGHNT, CDR2 FRNRAP. The CDR3 has 15 residues. For the CDR3, the DNA is TGTGCTAGGAGCCGGGACAGGGTGTGCGGAAACACCATATATTTT. This sequence encodes CARSRDRVCGNTIYF.

This rearrangement joins TRBV28 to TRBJ2-2; D gene uncertain. Trimming pared 6 bases from V and 4 bases from J, leaving 6 bases between. CDR1 and CDR2 (germline): MDHEN, SYDVKM. The CDR3 is made up of 12 amino acids. The CDR3 is CASRLITGELFF. CDR3 DNA sequence: TGTGCCAGCAGGCTAATCACCGGGGAGCTGTTTTTT.

This clonotype was seen at least ten times. The chain carries TRBV2 and TRBJ1-5; possible D gene TRBD1, 6 bases. Trimming cost V 8 bases and J 4 bases, with 15 bases left between them. Per the germline V gene, CDR1 is SNHLY and CDR2 is FYNNEI. This CDR3 has 14 amino acids. The CDR3 nucleotides read TGTGCCAGCCGCGGGGGGGCGGGGAATCAGCCCCAGCATTTT. As protein: CASRGGAGNQPQHF.

In this sample, this clonotype turned up many times. The chain joins TRBV5-1 to TRBJ1-4, with D possibly being TRBD1 (5 bases). Germline assignment: CDR1 SGHRS and CDR2 YFSETQ. The germline V and J ends were trimmed by 4 bases and 0 bases, with 13 bases remaining between them. This CDR3 is 16 amino acids long. The DNA of the CDR3 is TGCGCCAGCAGCCAGGGCGTCGGGGCAACTAATGAAAAACTGTTTTTT. The encoded protein is CASSQGVGATNEKLFF.

This clonotype turned up a few times. The chain couples TRBV20-1 to TRBJ1-6; weak D call: TRBD1 (5 bases). Trimming removed 0 bases at V and 6 bases at J, with 15 bases between. Germline V CDR1 and CDR2: DFQATT, SNEGSKA (reference sequence). The CDR3 runs 16 residues. The CDR3 reads CSARDVRVIFNSPLHF. The CDR3 nucleotides are TGCAGTGCTAGAGATGTCAGGGTTATCTTTAATTCACCCCTCCACTTT.

This clonotype was observed many times. The chain carries TRBV20-1 and TRBJ2-7; D is ambiguous. Trimming took 3 bases from V and 2 from J, leaving 11 bases between them. Per germline, CDR1 DFQATT and CDR2 SNEGSKA (reference sequence). The CDR3 extends over 13 amino acids. The CDR3: CSASVVEPYEQYF. The CDR3 bases are TGCAGTGCTAGTGTAGTTGAACCCTACGAGCAGTACTTC.

This clonotype was detected ten times or more. V and J are TRBV12-3 or TRBV12-4 and TRBJ1-1; 8 nucleotides agree with TRBD1. This CDR3 is built from 15 residues. V lost 6 bases, J lost 1 base, and 7 bases stayed unmatched. For the CDR3, the DNA is TGTGCCAGCAGGCCAACACAGGGGGGGAACACTGAAGCTTTCTTT. Translated: CASRPTQGGNTEAFF.

V usage is TRBV5-1 and J usage is TRBJ2-5; D is perhaps TRBD1 (6 bases). CDR3 size: 14 residues. V lost 4 bases and J lost 5, with 15 bases in between. CDR1 SGHRS and CDR2 YFSETQ come from the germline V gene. In DNA form, the CDR3 reads TGCGCCAGCAGCCACGAACAGGGATCGGAGACCCAGTACTTC. It specifies CASSHEQGSETQYF.

Ten or more counts support this clonotype. This chain connects TRBV4-2 to TRBJ2-2; 9 bases are a match to TRBD1. V lost 4 bases, J lost 4 bases, and 10 bases stayed unmatched. Germline values: CDR1 LGHNA, CDR2 YNFKEQ. CDR3 size: 17 residues. CDR3 nucleotide sequence: TGTGCCAGCAGCCGCGCGGACAGGGGCGGTGGCACCGGGGAGCTGTTTTTT. It is translated as CASSRADRGGGTGELFF.

This clonotype was picked up a small number of times. The rearrangement links TRBV5-1 to TRBJ2-7, with 12 bases lining up with TRBD2. CDR1 and CDR2 from the germline V gene are SGHRS and YFSETQ. J was trimmed by 3 bases and V by 3 bases; bases with no gene match: 10. The CDR3 has 17 amino acids. In nucleotides, the CDR3 is TGCGCCAGCAGCTCTCCTAGCGGGGGGGCCGGTTTCTACGAGCAGTACTTC. It codes for CASSSPSGGAGFYEQYF.

The chain links TRBV20-1 to TRBJ2-7; 7 bases line up with TRBD1. This CDR3 has 14 amino acids. V lost 3 bases to trimming and J lost 1 base; unmatched junction nucleotides: 6. CDR1 is DFQATT, CDR2 SNEGSKA, per germline (reference sequence). In DNA, the CDR3 is TGCAGTGCTAGGAGAGACAGGGTGTCCTACGAGCAGTACTTC. Its translation: CSARRDRVSYEQYF.